This T cell receptor beta chain was identified in a study of blood T cell repertoires in COVID-19. Overall study: T cells, B-cell-depleted T cells, or PBMCs supplied cDNA or gDNA.

The CDR3 has 15 residues. J lost 4 bases, V lost 3 bases, and 7 bases had no gene match. CDR1 is SGHRS and CDR2 is YFSETQ in the germline V gene. Enrolled through a virtual design, the participants were between roughly 18 and 95 years of age and came from some 26 US areas. Cohort allocation depended upon clinical history that participants reported. All recovered Cohort 3 donors got two negative PCRs, got clearance, or saw symptom resolution. The assay was immunoSEQ multiplex PCR, and TCRdb's table has in-frame clones only and misses some. Of about 280,000 clones listed, 70% to 90% are singletons. The J gene is TRBJ1-3, the V gene TRBV5-1, with TRBD1 matching 7 bases. Sequenced material: PBMCs or T cells enriched from blood (not recorded which). The TCR originated in a woman in her forties who had recovered from COVID-19. The CDR3 nucleotides are TGCGCCAGCAGCTCACAGGGGCGGACGGGAAACACCATATATTTT. It yields the protein CASSSQGRTGNTIYF.